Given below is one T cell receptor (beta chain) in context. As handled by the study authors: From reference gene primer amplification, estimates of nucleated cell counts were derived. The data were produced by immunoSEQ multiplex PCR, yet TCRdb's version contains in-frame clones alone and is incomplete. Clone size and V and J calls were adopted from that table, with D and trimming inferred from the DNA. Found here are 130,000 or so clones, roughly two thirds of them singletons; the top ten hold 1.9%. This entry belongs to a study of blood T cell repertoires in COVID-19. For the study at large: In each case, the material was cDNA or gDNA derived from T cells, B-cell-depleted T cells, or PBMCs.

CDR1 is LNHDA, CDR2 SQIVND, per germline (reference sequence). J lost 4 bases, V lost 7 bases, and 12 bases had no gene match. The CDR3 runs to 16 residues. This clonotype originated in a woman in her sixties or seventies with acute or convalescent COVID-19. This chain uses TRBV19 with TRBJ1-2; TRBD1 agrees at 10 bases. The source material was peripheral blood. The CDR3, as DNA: TGTGCCAGTACTAGTAGACAGGGGGCGACGGGCTATGGCTACACCTTC. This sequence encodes CASTSRQGATGYGYTF. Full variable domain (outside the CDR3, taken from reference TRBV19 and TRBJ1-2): DGGITQSPKYLFRKEGQNVTLSCEQNLNHDAMYWYRQDPGQGLRLIYYSQIVNDFQKGDIAEGYSVSREKKESFPLTVTSAQKNPTAFYLCASTSRQGATGYGYTFGSGTRLTVV.